Listed below are T cell receptor beta chains from one sample, sequenced in a study of post-analysis software for immune sequencing data. From the PCR reads, TCRdb called clonotypes with MiXCR, one entry per CDR3 protein. The sample comprises fewer than 700,000 distinct CDR3 sequences, roughly 40% of which are singletons, and 1.5% to 2% rests with the top ten. Sequencing was carried out using blood. All receptors come from a girl between 10 and 17 years old with multiple sclerosis. The CDR3 runs from the conserved cysteine through the conserved F or W. The order of the fields is clone size, J gene, D gene, V gene, CDR3 DNA, CDR3 protein. A D gene is named only where the DNA matches it firmly. Expanded clones get a size class; other rows say once, few or many, or leave the size out.

size: NA
J: TRBJ1-4
D: NA
V: TRBV11-2
DNA: TGTGCCAGCAGCCGAACCACCACCGAGGAAAAACTGTTTTTT
CDR3: CASSRTTTEEKLFF

size: NA
J: TRBJ2-1
D: TRBD2
V: TRBV3-1
DNA: TGTGCCAGCAGCCGCCGGCTAGCGGGAGGGACCAATGAGCAGTTCTTC
CDR3: CASSRRLAGGTNEQFF

size: NA
J: TRBJ1-5
D: NA
V: TRBV4-2
DNA: TGTGCCAGCAGCCAAGCAGGTCTCCGGGCGGGCAATCAGCCCCAGCATTTT
CDR3: CASSQAGLRAGNQPQHF

size: NA
J: TRBJ2-7
D: NA
V: TRBV4-1
DNA: TGCGCCAGCAGCCAGGTATCCGGGACCCCGGCCTACGAGCAGTACTTC
CDR3: CASSQVSGTPAYEQYF

size: NA
J: TRBJ2-3
D: NA
V: TRBV6-5
DNA: TGTGCCAGCAGCCTTTATCGGGCAGATACGCAGTATTTT
CDR3: CASSLYRADTQYF

size: few
J: TRBJ1-5
D: TRBD1
V: TRBV3-1
DNA: TGTGCCAGCAGCCAAGGGGGACAGGGGGCACGGCAGCCCCAGCATTTT
CDR3: CASSQGGQGARQPQHF

size: few
J: TRBJ1-1
D: TRBD1
V: TRBV4-1
DNA: TGCGCCAGCAGCCACGGTGGGACAGGTTTCGTGAACACTGAAGCTTTCTTT
CDR3: CASSHGGTGFVNTEAFF

size: NA
J: TRBJ2-3
D: TRBD1
V: TRBV5-1
DNA: TGCGCCAGCAGCCGAGTGACAGGGGGCGGAGATACGCAGTATTTT
CDR3: CASSRVTGGGDTQYF

size: NA
J: TRBJ2-7
D: NA
V: TRBV20-1
DNA: TGCAGTGCTCGAGGGTCGACGGTAACCTACGAGCAGTACTTC
CDR3: CSARGSTVTYEQYF

size: NA
J: TRBJ2-3
D: NA
V: TRBV29-1
DNA: TGCAGCGTGCGATATAGCACAGATACGCAGTATTTT
CDR3: CSVRYSTDTQYF

size: few
J: TRBJ2-5
D: NA
V: TRBV20-1
DNA: TGCAGTGCTAGCGGGGGTAAAACCCAGTACTTC
CDR3: CSASGGKTQYF

size: few
J: TRBJ2-5
D: NA
V: TRBV5-1
DNA: TGCGCCAGCAGCGGCGTGGGTGGGGGAGTCACAGAGACCCAGTACTTC
CDR3: CASSGVGGGVTETQYF

size: NA
J: TRBJ1-6
D: NA
V: TRBV5-5
DNA: TGTGCCAGCAGCTTCTACGGGGGTGGAAATTCACCCCTCCACTTT
CDR3: CASSFYGGGNSPLHF

size: few
J: TRBJ2-5
D: NA
V: TRBV5-1
DNA: TGCGCCAGCAGCGGGTCGAGCCAAGAGACCCAGTACTTC
CDR3: CASSGSSQETQYF

size: NA
J: TRBJ1-2
D: NA
V: TRBV5-1
DNA: TGCGCCAGCAGCTTGGTGTCGGGACCACTCGCTGGCTACACCTTC
CDR3: CASSLVSGPLAGYTF

size: NA
J: TRBJ1-5
D: NA
V: TRBV27
DNA: TGTGCCAGCCCGGGCCCCAATCAGCCCCAGCATTTT
CDR3: CASPGPNQPQHF

size: once
J: TRBJ2-5
D: NA
V: TRBV12-3/TRBV12-4
DNA: TGTGCCAGCAGTCCGGGCGGGGATTCGGAGACCCAGTACTTC
CDR3: CASSPGGDSETQYF

size: NA
J: TRBJ2-7
D: NA
V: TRBV11-2
DNA: TGTGCCAGCACCACGGGGACTGGACAGTTCGCCTACGAGCAGTACTTC
CDR3: CASTTGTGQFAYEQYF

size: few
J: TRBJ2-3
D: TRBD2
V: TRBV6-5
DNA: TGTGCCAGCAGCCCCGGACTAGCGGTCACAGATACGCAGTATTTT
CDR3: CASSPGLAVTDTQYF

size: NA
J: TRBJ2-3
D: TRBD1
V: TRBV7-2
DNA: TGTGCCAGCAGCGGCCGGGACAGGGGATGGACAGATACGCAGTATTTT
CDR3: CASSGRDRGWTDTQYF

size: few
J: TRBJ2-7
D: TRBD2
V: TRBV12-3/TRBV12-4
DNA: TGTGCCAGCAGTTTAACTAGCGGATCGGGCGAGCAGTACTTC
CDR3: CASSLTSGSGEQYF

size: few
J: TRBJ2-6
D: NA
V: TRBV21-1
DNA: TGTGCCTTAGGGATAGGGGCTGGGGCCAACGTCCTGACTTTC
CDR3: CALGIGAGANVLTF

size: NA
J: TRBJ1-1
D: NA
V: TRBV20-1
DNA: TGCAGTGCCCCACCACTTACAGGGTGGACCACTGAAGCTTTCTTT
CDR3: CSAPPLTGWTTEAFF

size: few
J: TRBJ1-2
D: NA
V: TRBV5-1
DNA: TGCGCCAGCAGCTCGGGGGGACAAGTCTATGGCTACACCTTC
CDR3: CASSSGGQVYGYTF

size: few
J: TRBJ2-7
D: TRBD2
V: TRBV6-5
DNA: TGTGCCAGCAGTTACTCCAGCGGGGACCTTACCTACGAGCAGTACTTC
CDR3: CASSYSSGDLTYEQYF

size: NA
J: TRBJ2-7
D: TRBD1
V: TRBV29-1
DNA: TGCAGCGTTGAACGGACAGGGAACGAGCAGTACTTC
CDR3: CSVERTGNEQYF

size: few
J: TRBJ2-3
D: NA
V: TRBV5-1
DNA: TGCGCCAGCAGCTTGGGACTTGACACAGATACGCAGTATTTT
CDR3: CASSLGLDTDTQYF

size: once
J: TRBJ2-1
D: NA
V: TRBV20-1
DNA: TGCAGTGCCCCTGACCCTAGCGATCGCTCCTACAATGAGCAGTTCTTC
CDR3: CSAPDPSDRSYNEQFF

size: few
J: TRBJ2-5
D: TRBD1
V: TRBV6-2/TRBV6-3
DNA: TGTGCCAGCAGAGCACAGGGGGCCCGGCAAGAGACCCAGTACTTC
CDR3: CASRAQGARQETQYF

size: few
J: TRBJ1-2
D: NA
V: TRBV5-1
DNA: TGCGCCAGCAGCTTGGAACCGAGCTATGGCTACACCTTC
CDR3: CASSLEPSYGYTF

size: NA
J: TRBJ2-4
D: NA
V: TRBV11-3
DNA: TGTGCCAGCAGCCCTACGGTAGTAGCACCAAACATTCAGTACTTC
CDR3: CASSPTVVAPNIQYF

size: few
J: TRBJ2-4
D: NA
V: TRBV6-5
DNA: TGTGCCAGCAGTTCCGCTCCTACAGGGTGGGAGGTTATGAACATTCAGTACTTC
CDR3: CASSSAPTGWEVMNIQYF

size: NA
J: TRBJ2-4
D: TRBD2
V: TRBV27
DNA: TGTGCCAGCAGTTTCCAGCCGACTAGCGGGGACTGGAACATTCAGTACTTC
CDR3: CASSFQPTSGDWNIQYF

size: NA
J: TRBJ1-2
D: NA
V: TRBV12-3/TRBV12-4
DNA: TGTGCCAGCAGTTTAAGGCAGGGAAGAAACTATGGCTACACCTTC
CDR3: CASSLRQGRNYGYTF

size: few
J: TRBJ2-7
D: NA
V: TRBV20-1
DNA: TGCAGTGCTAGAGATCGTCGGGAGCTAGGGATCTACGAGCAGTACTTC
CDR3: CSARDRRELGIYEQYF

size: NA
J: TRBJ1-1
D: NA
V: TRBV10-3
DNA: TGTGCCATCAGTGGCGGTGGGCAGGGGAGGGCTGAAGCTTTCTTT
CDR3: CAISGGGQGRAEAFF

size: NA
J: TRBJ2-5
D: NA
V: TRBV20-1
DNA: TGCAGTGTGTTGGTCGAGCAAGAGACCCAGTACTTC
CDR3: CSVLVEQETQYF

size: NA
J: TRBJ2-1
D: NA
V: TRBV11-1
DNA: TGTGCCAGCAGCTCCGGGCCCAACACTGAGCAGTTCTTC
CDR3: CASSSGPNTEQFF

size: once
J: TRBJ1-2
D: NA
V: TRBV12-3/TRBV12-4
DNA: TGCGCCAGCAGGCCGGACAGAGAAGGTGGCTACACCTTC
CDR3: CASRPDREGGYTF

size: few
J: TRBJ2-6
D: TRBD2
V: TRBV10-3
DNA: TGTGCCATCCGCGCTAGCGGGAGGGATGGGGCCAACGTCCTGACTTTC
CDR3: CAIRASGRDGANVLTF

size: NA
J: TRBJ1-1
D: NA
V: TRBV20-1
DNA: TGCAGTCATACCTTACAGGGTTGCGCTGAAGCTTTCTTT
CDR3: CSHTLQGCAEAFF

size: once
J: TRBJ2-1
D: NA
V: TRBV12-3/TRBV12-4
DNA: TGTGCCAGCAAACCCTGGAGGGGTCTTTATGAGCAGTTCTTC
CDR3: CASKPWRGLYEQFF